The 10 T cell receptor beta chains listed next were all sequenced from one sample in a study of cytomegalovirus exposure and HLA in healthy donors. TCRdb's table, derived via immunoSEQ multiplex PCR, lists solely in-frame clones and lacks some. Of more than 95,000 clones in the sample, approximately 92% were seen once. The sample taken for sequencing was PBMCs. The source is a woman aged 18-29 years in good health and CMV-seronegative.

This sequence joins TRBV9 and TRBJ1-2; TRBD1 matches 8 bases. From germline, CDR1 is SGDLS and CDR2 YYNGEE. V shed 3 bases, J shed 3 bases, and the junction held 4 bases outside the gene matches. There are 14 residues in the CDR3. CDR3 amino acids: CASSAAGGDYGYTF. DNA of the CDR3: TGTGCCAGCAGCGCCGCAGGGGGCGACTATGGCTACACCTTC.

V and J are TRBV25-1 and TRBJ1-6, with D unresolved. The germline CDR1 and CDR2 sequences are MGHDK and SYGVNS. Trimming took 1 base from V and 12 from J, leaving 13 bases between them. The CDR3 length is 14 residues. CDR3 region: CASSESRVRQPLHF. Written as DNA, the CDR3 is TGTGCCAGCAGTGAATCGAGGGTCCGCCAACCCCTCCACTTT.

The chain links TRBV19 to TRBJ2-3; unclear D gene. The CDR3 runs to 14 residues. CDR1 and CDR2 (germline): LNHDA, SQIVND (reference sequence). Trimming cost V 3 bases and J 1 base, with 8 bases left between them. The CDR3 DNA reads TGTGCCAGTAGTATCCGCGGCCGCACAGATACGCAGTATTTT. Its translation is CASSIRGRTDTQYF.

The CDR3 nucleotides read TGTGCCAGCAGCCCTCGCCGCAGCGGGACGCAAGAGACCCAGTACTTC. Translation: CASSPRRSGTQETQYF. The chain carries TRBV7-8 and TRBJ2-5; 7 nucleotides match TRBD2. The germline CDR1 and CDR2 sequences are SGHVS and FQNEAQ. The CDR3 has 16 amino acids. The ends lost 5 bases at V and 2 bases at J; junction bases unmatched: 11.

The gene calls are TRBV28 and TRBJ1-3; D call uncertain. Deletions cut 5 bases from V and 0 bases from J, with 11 bases between. Looked up from germline, CDR1 is MDHEN and CDR2 is SYDVKM. The CDR3 totals 15 residues. The CDR3 reads CASSPTRRSGNTIYF. In DNA, the CDR3 is TGTGCCAGCAGTCCTACTAGACGCTCTGGAAACACCATATATTTT.

V and J are TRBV10-2 and TRBJ1-2; possible D gene TRBD1, 5 bases. The ends were cut back, 1 base at V and 4 bases at J, with 13 bases in the middle. Germline V gene data show CDR1 as WSHSY and CDR2 as SAAADI. This CDR3 region has 15 residues. CDR3 sequence reads: CASSEFGGGTYGYTF. DNA for the CDR3: TGCGCCAGCAGTGAGTTCGGGGGGGGAACCTATGGCTACACCTTC.

The rearrangement joins TRBV27 to TRBJ2-2; D gene ambiguous. This CDR3 comprises 14 residues. Germline V gene data show CDR1 as MNHEY and CDR2 as SMNVEV (reference sequence). V was trimmed by 1 base and J by 2 bases, leaving 5 bases between them. The CDR3 region is CASSLLSNTGELFF. The CDR3 region has the DNA TGTGCCAGCAGTTTATTGTCAAACACCGGGGAGCTGTTTTTT.

V and J are TRBV6-1 and TRBJ1-2; D is uncertain. The CDR3 covers 16 residues. Germline V lookup: CDR1 MNHNS, CDR2 SASEGT. Trimming removed 4 bases at V and 4 bases at J, with 19 bases between. This chain's CDR3 is CASSGLPGVTGYGYTF. The DNA of the CDR3 is TGTGCCAGCAGTGGTCTCCCGGGAGTAACGGGCTATGGCTACACCTTC.

V usage is TRBV6-1 and J usage is TRBJ1-1, with D tentatively TRBD1 (6 bases). Germline V gene lookup returns CDR1 MNHNS and CDR2 SASEGT. Trimming removed 10 bases at V and 5 bases at J, with 20 bases between. The CDR3 is 14 residues long. The CDR3 DNA sequence: TGTGCCACCTTCGCCGGGAGGGGGGCTACTGAAGCTTTCTTT. This translates into CATFAGRGATEAFF.

This sequence joins TRBV7-6 and TRBJ2-3, with 8 bases identical to TRBD2. CDR3 length: 14 residues. Germline V lookup: CDR1 SGHVS, CDR2 FNYEAQ. V lost 5 bases to trimming and J lost 6 bases; unmatched junction nucleotides: 7. This CDR3 reads CASSPLGGGDTQYF. The CDR3 region has the DNA TGTGCCAGCAGCCCTCTCGGGGGGGGTGATACGCAGTATTTT.